The T cell receptor beta chain under discussion was sequenced for a study of blood T cell repertoires in COVID-19. Looking at the study overall: Sites across the United States, Italy and Spain contributed samples from acute and convalescent COVID-19.

Profiling relied on immunoSEQ multiplex PCR, and the TCRdb table lists in-frame clones only, not all of them. Among around 71,000 clones listed, around 83% were seen once. This CDR3 region has 18 residues. Germline-derived CDR1 and CDR2 are KGHSH and LQKENI. Trimming at V came to 3 bases and at J to 0 bases, leaving 9 bases not matched to a gene. The clonotype originates from a man in his 70s with acute or convalescent COVID-19. The material sequenced was peripheral blood. The rearrangement links TRBV18 to TRBJ1-5; 9 bases fit TRBD1. As DNA, the CDR3 is TGTGCCAGCTCACCGGTCACAGGGGGCTTAGGTAGCAATCAGCCCCAGCATTTT. Encoded protein: CASSPVTGGLGSNQPQHF.